This passage covers 7 T cell receptor beta chains from one sample sequenced in a study of regulatory T cells in long-lasting Graves disease. The time point is: newly diagnosed GD, antithyroid drugs for less than 3 months. The TCR library was made from RNA that had been extracted from PBMCs in TRIzol. Both iRepertoire HTBI primers and Arm-PCR of CDR3 regions were used to build the TCR beta libraries. TCRdb re-derived calls from the multiplex PCR reads in MiXCR, one entry per CDR3 protein. Of 400,000 to 550,000 distinct CDR3 sequences listed, about a sixth are singletons. The same sample was also studied in work on T cells in Graves' hyperthyroidism and ophthalmopathy.

Sequenced material: peripheral blood mononuclear cells (PBMCs), taken at new diagnosis, from a patient treated with antithyroid drugs. Receptors were obtained from a woman aged 25-40 years with Graves disease.

Comments on this clonotype: Its ends do not fully match the called genes, so a read error is possible. The gene calls are TRBV7-9 and TRBJ2-5, with TRBD2 matching 13 bases. The CDR3 runs to 15 residues. Per germline, CDR1 SEHNR and CDR2 FQNEAQ (reference sequence). The CDR3 DNA sequence: TGTGCCAGCAGCGGGGGACTAGCGGGATCGGAGACCCCGTACTTC. Translated, it gives CASSGGLAGSETPYF. The complete variable domain, with remaining parts taken from reference TRBV7-9 and TRBJ2-5, reads DTGVSQNPRHKITKRGQNVTFRCDPISEHNRLYWYRQTLGQGPEFLTYFQNEAQLEKSRLLSDRFSAERPKGSFSTLEIQRTEQGDSAMYLCASSGGLAGSETPYFGPGTRLLVL.

The rearrangement uses TRBV20-1 and TRBJ1-6; possibly TRBD1 for D (6 bases). Per germline, CDR1 DFQATT and CDR2 SNEGSKA (reference sequence). The CDR3 extends over 13 amino acids. CDR3 sequence: CSQRDNYNSPLHF. DNA for the CDR3: TGCAGCCAACGGGACAACTATAATTCACCCCTCCACTTT.

This clonotype was counted at least ten times. The CDR3 here is CAWSVPRGGKETQYF. CDR3 nucleotides: TGTGCCTGGAGTGTACCTAGGGGAGGGAAAGAGACCCAGTACTTC. The rearrangement joins TRBV30 to TRBJ2-5; 7 bases are shared with TRBD2. Germline V gives CDR1 GTSNPN, CDR2 SVGIG (reference sequence). This CDR3 is 15 amino acids long. V lost 0 bases and J lost 3; bases outside the gene matches: 7.

This chain links TRBV6-4 with TRBJ1-5; TRBD1 matches 7 bases. CDR1 is MRHNA and CDR2 is SNTAGT in the germline V gene. The CDR3 is made up of 14 amino acids. Trimming took 2 bases from V and 7 from J; bases not matched to a gene: 5. CDR3 bases: TGTGCCAGCAGTGACCAGGACAGGAAACAGCCCCAGCATTTT. Amino acids: CASSDQDRKQPQHF.

This sequence joins TRBV7-9 and TRBJ2-7; TRBD1 aligns across 9 bases. This CDR3 contains 14 residues. The junction had 6 bases not matched to a gene; V was cut back by 5 bases and J by 4 bases. Looked up from germline, CDR1 is SEHNR and CDR2 is FQNEAQ (reference sequence). The CDR3 bases are TGTGCCAGCAGCCCAGGACAGGGGAATTACGAGCAGTACTTC. As protein: CASSPGQGNYEQYF.

The V gene is TRBV9, the J gene TRBJ1-3, with TRBD1 identical over 7 bases. The V segment lost 3 bases and the J segment 7 bases; nucleotides outside the gene matches: 10. CDR1 and CDR2 from the germline V gene are SGDLS and YYNGEE. CDR3 size: 15 residues. This CDR3 reads CASSAGDSLRNTIYF. In DNA, the CDR3 is TGTGCCAGCAGCGCGGGGGACAGTTTGCGGAACACCATATATTTT.

This clonotype was observed many times. V and J are TRBV12-3 or TRBV12-4 and TRBJ2-3, with 7 bases aligning to TRBD2. V was clipped by 10 bases and J by 2 bases; unmatched bases: 12. The CDR3 spans 15 residues. This CDR3 reads CATLSIRGDTDTQYF. As DNA, the CDR3 is TGTGCCACCCTCTCTATTCGGGGGGACACAGATACGCAGTATTTT.